This T cell receptor (beta chain) derives from a study of T cell responses to AZD1222 COVID-19 vaccine. About this clone itself: Its antigen remains unknown.

Trimming removed 2 bases at V and 9 bases at J, with 10 bases between. This CDR3 contains 13 residues. Per the germline V gene, CDR1 is SEHNR and CDR2 is FQNEAQ (reference sequence). Measured with immunoSEQ multiplex PCR; TCRdb has only the in-frame clones, and not every one. The sample has more than 95,000 clones, roughly 85% seen once. General study results and limits: Within unmutated variant regions lay the reported targets of nearly half of spike-specific TCRs.

This specimen consisted of peripheral blood, obtained on day 0 of MenACWY control vaccination. This clonotype was sampled from an adult in good health. This chain joins TRBV7-9 and TRBJ2-2; tentatively, D is TRBD2 (6 bases). The CDR3 loop is CASSLRGGWELFF. The CDR3 DNA is TGTGCCAGCAGCTTAAGGGGAGGCTGGGAGCTGTTTTTT.